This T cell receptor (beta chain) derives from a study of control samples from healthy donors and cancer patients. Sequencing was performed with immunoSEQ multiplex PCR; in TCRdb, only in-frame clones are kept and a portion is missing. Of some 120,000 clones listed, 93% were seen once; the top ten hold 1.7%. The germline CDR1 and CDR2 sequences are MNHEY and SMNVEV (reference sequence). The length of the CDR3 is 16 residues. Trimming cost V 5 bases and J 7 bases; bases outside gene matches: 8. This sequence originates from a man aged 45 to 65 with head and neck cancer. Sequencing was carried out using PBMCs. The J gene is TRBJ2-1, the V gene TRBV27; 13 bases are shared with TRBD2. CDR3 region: CASSRGLAGVGNEQFF. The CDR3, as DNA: TGTGCCAGCAGTCGCGGACTAGCGGGGGTAGGTAATGAGCAGTTCTTC.